The 25 T cell receptor beta chains given below trace back to one sample, sequenced in a study of blood T cell repertoires in COVID-19 (dated by TCRdb to about 2020). The library was generated by the immunoSEQ multiplex PCR assay. This immuneACCESS table, as held by TCRdb, lists in-frame sequences with V and J called but not all clones. Of the missing ones, under half trace to an unresolved V gene in checked studies; the others have no known cause. Here the sample has 40,000 to 55,000 clones; roughly 82% occur a single time. Less than 10% of the sample rests with the top ten. Sequencing was done on a sample of peripheral blood. The receptors were gathered from a human donor in a cohort sampled during active COVID-19.

The gene calls are TRBV28 and TRBJ2-2; possible D gene TRBD1, 6 bases. The CDR3 contains 14 residues. The V gene's germline CDR1 is MDHEN and CDR2 SYDVKM. The V end was cut by 6 bases, the J end by 3 bases, with 11 bases between. CDR3 nucleotide sequence: TGTGCCAGCAGCCCCCACAGGGACACCGGGGAGCTGTTTTTT. It specifies CASSPHRDTGELFF.

CDR3 amino acids: CASSQEMLRSINTGELFF. CDR3 coding DNA: TGCGCCAGCAGCCAAGAAATGTTGCGGAGTATCAACACCGGGGAGCTGTTTTTT. V is TRBV4-3 and J is TRBJ2-2; no definite D call. The CDR3 runs to 18 residues. The germline V and J ends were trimmed by 0 bases and 2 bases, with 16 bases remaining between them. Germline V gene lookup returns CDR1 LGHNA and CDR2 YSLEER.

This clone appeared a few times. The V gene is TRBV2, the J gene TRBJ1-2, with 9 bases lining up with TRBD1. CDR1 is SNHLY, CDR2 FYNNEI, per germline. The V and J ends lost 11 bases and 3 bases, in that order; junction bases with no gene match: 7. The CDR3 runs to 13 residues. The CDR3 nucleotides read TGTGCCGGGCGGGGACAGGGTGACTATGGCTACACCTTC. Its translation: CAGRGQGDYGYTF.

The V and J genes are TRBV5-1 and TRBJ2-7; TRBD1 matches 8 bases. The CDR3 contains 16 residues. From germline, CDR1 is SGHRS and CDR2 YFSETQ. Losses at the gene ends were 0 bases for V and 0 bases for J; bases not matched to a gene: 5. The CDR3 sequence is CASSLDRTGPSYEQYF. CDR3 DNA sequence: TGCGCCAGCAGCTTGGATCGGACAGGGCCCTCCTACGAGCAGTACTTC. Supplemented by reference TRBV5-1 and TRBJ2-7, the full variable domain reads KAGVTQTPRYLIKTRGQQVTLSCSPISGHRSVSWYQQTPGQGLQFLFEYFSETQRNKGNFPGRFSGRQFSNSRSEMNVSTLELGDSALYLCASSLDRTGPSYEQYFGPGTRLTVT.

This rearrangement joins TRBV19 to TRBJ1-2; D is perhaps TRBD1 (5 bases). CDR3 size: 15 residues. V gave up 4 bases and J gave up 3 bases, with 15 bases separating them. CDR1 is LNHDA, CDR2 SQIVND, per germline (reference sequence). The CDR3 protein is CASSKEGRGDYGYTF. The CDR3 region has the DNA TGTGCCAGTAGTAAGGAGGGGCGCGGTGACTATGGCTACACCTTC.

This chain links TRBV6-2 or TRBV6-3 with TRBJ2-7, with TRBD2 matching over 11 bases. CDR3 length: 15 amino acids. The V segment lost 4 bases and the J segment 3 bases; nucleotides outside the gene matches: 5. CDR1 and CDR2 (germline): MNHEY, SVGEGT. This CDR3 reads CASSLLAGGLYEQYF. CDR3 DNA: TGTGCCAGCAGTTTGCTAGCGGGAGGCCTCTACGAGCAGTACTTC.

V is TRBV19 and J is TRBJ2-2; D not resolved. CDR1 LNHDA and CDR2 SQIVND come from the germline V gene (reference sequence). The CDR3 is 14 amino acids. Trimming stripped 4 bases from V and 1 base from J, with 7 bases between. The chain's CDR3 is CASSKRENTGELFF. The CDR3 coding sequence is TGTGCCAGTAGTAAGCGAGAGAACACCGGGGAGCTGTTTTTT.

The chain uses TRBV5-4 and TRBJ1-6; 8 positions match TRBD1. V gave up 2 bases and J gave up 0 bases; unmatched junction bases: 4. In germline, CDR1 is SGHNT, CDR2 YYREEE (reference sequence). This CDR3 is 17 amino acids long. CDR3 region: CASSFGDRSSYNSPLHF. The CDR3 DNA sequence: TGTGCCAGCAGCTTCGGGGACAGGAGCTCCTATAATTCACCCCTCCACTTT.

V usage is TRBV5-1 and J usage is TRBJ2-3, with 9 bases that match TRBD1. CDR3 length: 16 amino acids. Germline lookup yields CDR1 SGHRS and CDR2 YFSETQ. The J segment lost 1 base and the V segment lost 5 bases, leaving 8 bases of the junction unmatched. DNA of the CDR3: TGCGCCAGCAGAGAAGGGACAGGGTACGGCACAGATACGCAGTATTTT. Protein: CASREGTGYGTDTQYF.

Written as DNA, the CDR3 is TGCAGTGCTAGAAAGGGAGGCGAGCAGTACTTC. Translation: CSARKGGEQYF. The rearrangement uses TRBV20-1 and TRBJ2-7; weak D call: TRBD2 (6 bases). The CDR3 sequence is 11 residues long. V lost 2 bases and J lost 6, with 8 bases in between. Germline CDR1 is DFQATT and CDR2 is SNEGSKA (reference sequence).

The chain is built from TRBV3-1 (or the pseudogene TRBV3-2) and TRBJ1-3; the match to TRBD1 covers 7 bases. Germline CDR1 LGHDT, CDR2 YNNKEL (reference sequence). This CDR3 is built from 14 residues. J lost 3 bases, V lost 5 bases, and 4 bases had no gene match. The CDR3 spells CASSAGTVGNTIYF. In DNA, the CDR3 is TGTGCCAGCAGCGCTGGGACAGTTGGAAACACCATATATTTT.

The CDR3 DNA follows: TGTGCCAGCAGCGCGGGACTGGACACTGAAGCTTTCTTT. Its protein is CASSAGLDTEAFF. J is TRBJ1-1 and V is TRBV9; D is perhaps TRBD1 (5 bases). The germline CDR1 and CDR2 sequences are SGDLS and YYNGEE. The ends were cut back, 3 bases at V and 3 bases at J, with 9 bases in the middle. The CDR3 contains 13 residues.

The chain carries TRBV5-1 and TRBJ1-2; TRBD1 agrees at 9 bases. CDR1 SGHRS and CDR2 YFSETQ come from the germline V gene. CDR3 length equals 16 residues. V was clipped by 0 bases and J by 4 bases; unmatched bases: 7. The CDR3 is CASSLEAQGAVYGYTF. The CDR3 DNA is TGCGCCAGCAGCTTGGAGGCACAGGGGGCGGTCTATGGCTACACCTTC.

The rearrangement links TRBV27 to TRBJ2-3; 7 bases fit TRBD2. Germline lookup yields CDR1 MNHEY and CDR2 SMNVEV (reference sequence). V shed 5 bases, J shed 4 bases, and the junction held 12 bases outside the gene matches. The CDR3 runs to 16 residues. CDR3 sequence: CASSQLQRGGADTQYF. Written as DNA, the CDR3 is TGTGCCAGCAGTCAACTCCAGCGGGGCGGGGCAGATACGCAGTATTTT.

V usage is TRBV7-3 and J usage is TRBJ2-2, with a weak D call TRBD2 (5 bases). This CDR3 has 13 residues. Trimming removed 1 base from V and 8 bases from J, with 8 bases in between. CDR1 is SGHTA, CDR2 FQGTGA, per germline. CDR3 loop: CASSLNEGGELFF. CDR3 DNA: TGTGCCAGCAGCTTAAATGAGGGAGGGGAGCTGTTTTTT.

V gene TRBV18 combines with J gene TRBJ1-2, with D possibly being TRBD1 (6 bases). The CDR3 is made up of 15 amino acids. Between the trimmed V and J ends, which lost 2 bases and 2 bases, there was a span of 12 bases. Germline V gene data show CDR1 as KGHSH and CDR2 as LQKENI. CDR3 nucleotide sequence: TGTGCCAGCTCACCAAGACAGGAGACCAACTATGGCTACACCTTC. Translated: CASSPRQETNYGYTF.

This chain connects TRBV5-1 to TRBJ1-1; 12 nucleotides agree with TRBD1. Germline-derived CDR1 and CDR2 are SGHRS and YFSETQ. CDR3 length equals 16 residues. V shed 4 bases and J 5 bases; nucleotides not matched to a gene: 9. In DNA form, the CDR3 reads TGCGCCAGCAGCGAGGGGACAGGGGGCGCGGAGACTGAAGCTTTCTTT. Its protein is CASSEGTGGAETEAFF.

The V gene is TRBV4-3, the J gene TRBJ2-5, with D maybe TRBD2 (5 bases). The CDR3 covers 13 residues. Trimming stripped 0 bases from V and 4 bases from J, with 6 bases between. Germline CDR1 reads LGHNA; CDR2 reads YSLEER. The CDR3 protein is CASSQDRGETQYF. CDR3 sequence (DNA): TGCGCCAGCAGCCAAGATCGGGGAGAGACCCAGTACTTC.

This chain joins TRBV18 and TRBJ2-2; TRBD1 aligns across 8 bases. The V and J ends lost 6 bases and 2 bases, in that order; junction bases with no gene match: 8. The CDR3 is made up of 16 amino acids. Germline V gives CDR1 KGHSH, CDR2 LQKENI. The CDR3: CASSAQGQDNTGELFF. The CDR3 coding sequence is TGTGCCAGCTCCGCCCAGGGACAGGACAACACCGGGGAGCTGTTTTTT. The full variable domain, with the rest looked up from reference TRBV18 and TRBJ2-2, is NAGVMQNPRHLVRRRGQEARLRCSPMKGHSHVYWYRQLPEEGLKFMVYLQKENIIDESGMPKERFSAEFPKEGPSILRIQQVVRGDSAAYFCASSAQGQDNTGELFFGEGSRLTVL.

This rearrangement joins TRBV29-1 to TRBJ2-1; D perhaps matches TRBD2 (6 bases). CDR1 and CDR2 (germline): SQVTM, ANQGSEA. The V end lost 3 bases, the J end lost 0 bases, and 6 bases lay between the germline ends. This CDR3 has 13 amino acids. CDR3 sequence: CSVDGSSYNEQFF. The CDR3 bases are TGCAGCGTTGACGGGAGCTCCTACAATGAGCAGTTCTTC.

The V and J genes are TRBV28 and TRBJ2-1; 9 bases match TRBD2. The CDR3 is 15 amino acids. The germline CDR1 and CDR2 sequences are MDHEN and SYDVKM. V lost 6 bases, J lost 4 bases, and 7 bases stayed unmatched. The CDR3 coding sequence is TGTGCCAGCAGCGGAGGACTAGCGCGATACAATGAGCAGTTCTTC. It codes for CASSGGLARYNEQFF.

The chain couples TRBV6-5 to TRBJ2-1; possibly TRBD2 for D (6 bases). Germline CDR1 and CDR2: MNHEY and SVGAGI. V dropped 0 bases and J dropped 2 bases, with 8 bases sitting between them. This CDR3 has 15 residues. CDR3 loop: CASSYSPSAYNEQFF. CDR3 bases: TGTGCCAGCAGTTACTCTCCTAGCGCCTACAATGAGCAGTTCTTC.

This sequence joins TRBV11-3 and TRBJ2-7; 10 bases are shared with TRBD2. The germline V gene encodes CDR1 SGHNT and CDR2 YENEEA. J lost 3 bases, V lost 5 bases, and 10 bases had no gene match. CDR3 length: 16 residues. CDR3 in amino acids: CASSPKLAGLHYEQYF. As DNA, the CDR3 is TGTGCCAGCAGCCCAAAACTAGCGGGGCTGCACTACGAGCAGTACTTC.

V usage is TRBV6-2 or TRBV6-3 and J usage is TRBJ2-3; 7 bases line up with TRBD2. V shed 6 bases, J shed 3 bases, and the junction held 3 bases outside the gene matches. This CDR3 is built from 13 residues. The germline gives CDR1 MNHEY, CDR2 SVGEGT. The CDR3 reads CASRPSGTDTQYF. CDR3 coding DNA: TGTGCCAGCAGGCCTAGCGGTACAGATACGCAGTATTTT.

This sequence joins TRBV24-1 and TRBJ2-2; D possibly corresponds to TRBD2 (6 bases). Germline-derived CDR1 and CDR2 are KGHDR and SFDVKD. Trimming removed 4 bases from V and 6 bases from J, with 17 bases in between. This CDR3 contains 16 residues. The CDR3 loop is CATSDPQLGGAGELFF. CDR3 bases: TGTGCCACCAGTGACCCCCAGTTGGGGGGAGCCGGGGAGCTGTTTTTT.